The 26 T cell receptor beta chains presented below share a single source sample, sequenced in a study of T cell responses to AZD1222 COVID-19 vaccine. Method: immunoSEQ multiplex PCR; TCRdb's copy keeps in-frame clones and lacks some. The top ten clones hold about 14% of a sample with fewer than 65,000 clones, about 89% of them seen once. The material was peripheral blood, obtained 28 days after the second AZD1222 dose. Receptors originate from an adult who received the AZD1222 COVID-19 vaccine.

V usage is TRBV30 and J usage is TRBJ1-6; D is perhaps TRBD1 (5 bases). Between the trimmed V and J ends, which lost 7 bases and 7 bases, there was a span of 17 bases. The length of the CDR3 is 14 residues. Germline V gene data show CDR1 as GTSNPN and CDR2 as SVGIG (reference sequence). The chain's CDR3 is CALTTGTANSPLHF. The CDR3 DNA sequence: TGTGCCTTGACCACCGGGACTGCAAATTCACCCCTCCACTTT.

This chain joins TRBV6-5 and TRBJ2-3; possibly TRBD1 for D (6 bases). CDR1 is MNHEY and CDR2 is SVGAGI in the germline V gene. Trimming took off 6 bases at V and 5 bases at J, with 18 bases between the two ends. The CDR3 is 15 residues long. CDR3 protein: CASRPEGVVGDTQYF. CDR3 DNA sequence: TGTGCCAGCAGGCCTGAGGGGGTGGTAGGAGATACGCAGTATTTT.

The chain employs TRBV29-1 and TRBJ1-2, with D tentatively TRBD1 (6 bases). V shed 3 bases and J shed 4 bases, with 9 bases lying between them. Germline loops: CDR1 SQVTM, CDR2 ANQGSEA. The CDR3 sequence is 12 residues long. The CDR3 sequence is CSVEGRGYGYTF. DNA for the CDR3: TGCAGCGTTGAGGGCAGGGGCTATGGCTACACCTTC.

CDR3 sequence: CASSQPGTRTDTQYF. The CDR3 coding sequence is TGCGCCAGCAGCCAGCCCGGGACCCGCACAGATACGCAGTATTTT. The chain recombines TRBV4-1 with TRBJ2-3; D tentatively fits TRBD1 or TRBD2 (5 bases each). Trimming shortened V by 3 bases and J by 1 base, and 11 bases separated the two germline ends. Per the germline V gene, CDR1 is MGHRA and CDR2 is YSYEKL. This CDR3 contains 15 residues.

DNA for the CDR3: TGTGCCAGCAGCCCACTAGCGGGAGTAAACGAGCAGTACTTC. Amino acids: CASSPLAGVNEQYF. The rearrangement joins TRBV11-3 to TRBJ2-7; TRBD2 aligns across 11 bases. Trimming removed 5 bases from V and 5 bases from J; junction bases left unmatched: 5. The CDR3 consists of 14 residues. Germline CDR1 is SGHNT and CDR2 is YENEEA. Combining the CDR3 with reference TRBV11-3 and TRBJ2-7 gives the whole variable domain EAGVVQSPRYKIIEKKQPVAFWCNPISGHNTLYWYLQNLGQGPELLIRYENEEAVDDSQLPKDRFSAERLKGVDSTLKIQPAELGDSAVYLCASSPLAGVNEQYFGPGTRLTVT.

The V and J genes are TRBV6-5 and TRBJ2-5; D may be TRBD1 (5 bases). V was pared by 5 bases and J by 3 bases, with 10 bases between. Germline CDR1 is MNHEY and CDR2 is SVGAGI. CDR3 size: 13 residues. The CDR3 nucleotides are TGTGCCAGCAGTCGAACAGGAAAAGAGACCCAGTACTTC. The encoded protein is CASSRTGKETQYF.

The chain has TRBV21-1 and TRBJ2-1. TRBV21-1 represents a pseudogene. This CDR3 contains 14 residues. The CDR3: CARGRTSHGNEQFF. The CDR3, as DNA: TGTGCCAGGGGTAGGACCTCCCACGGCAATGAGCAGTTCTTC.

In its sample, this clone was seen a few times. The V call is TRBV30, the J call TRBJ1-1, with D uncertain. Germline V CDR1 and CDR2: GTSNPN, SVGIG (reference sequence). The ends were cut back, 0 bases at V and 8 bases at J, with 7 bases in the middle. The CDR3 consists of 11 residues. The DNA of the CDR3 is TGTGCCTGGAGTGTGGTGGGGGAAGCTTTCTTT. Amino acids: CAWSVVGEAFF.

The J gene is TRBJ1-2, the V gene TRBV19; the D is unclear. CDR1 LNHDA and CDR2 SQIVND come from the germline V gene (reference sequence). The length of the CDR3 is 14 residues. V lost 1 base and J lost 2, with 8 bases in between. The CDR3 DNA reads as TGTGCCAGTAGTATAGGTCCAGGAAACTATGGCTACACCTTC. Translated: CASSIGPGNYGYTF.

The CDR3 sequence: CASSSGPNYGYTF. CDR3 nucleotides: TGTGCCAGCAGCTCCGGGCCCAACTATGGCTACACCTTC. The chain joins TRBV4-2 to TRBJ1-2; D not certain. This CDR3 contains 13 residues. V dropped 5 bases and J dropped 2 bases, with 9 bases sitting between them. Germline CDR1 reads LGHNA; CDR2 reads YNFKEQ.

V gene TRBV27 combines with J gene TRBJ2-1; TRBD2 might be the D (5 bases). Trimming took off 5 bases at V and 4 bases at J, with 24 bases between the two ends. CDR3 length: 18 amino acids. Germline V lookup: CDR1 MNHEY, CDR2 SMNVEV (reference sequence). CDR3 sequence reads: CASSAEFWAGEPYNEQFF. The CDR3, as DNA: TGTGCCAGCAGTGCTGAGTTTTGGGCGGGCGAGCCATACAATGAGCAGTTCTTC.

As for this clone: The junction departs from germline at one end; a sequencing error may be responsible. V usage is TRBV6-1 and J usage is TRBJ2-1; TRBD1 matches at 11 bases. In germline, CDR1 is MNHNS, CDR2 SASEGT. There are 16 residues in the CDR3. CDR3 DNA: TGTGCCAGCAGTGCTATTTGGACAGGGGGCTACGATGAGCAGTTCTTC. Residues: CASSAIWTGGYDEQFF.

The V gene is TRBV29-1, the J gene TRBJ1-1; the D is unclear. The CDR3 totals 12 residues. Germline CDR1 and CDR2: SQVTM and ANQGSEA. V dropped 1 base and J dropped 7 bases, with 10 bases sitting between them. The chain's CDR3 is CSVEGVGVEAFF. Here the CDR3 DNA reads TGCAGCGTTGAAGGGGTTGGGGTTGAAGCTTTCTTT. Full variable domain (outside the CDR3, taken from reference TRBV29-1 and TRBJ1-1): SAVISQKPSRDICQRGTSLTIQCQVDSQVTMMFWYRQQPGQSLTLIATANQGSEATYESGFVIDKFPISRPNLTFSTLTVSNMSPEDSSIYLCSVEGVGVEAFFGQGTRLTVV.

The chain carries TRBV6-1 and TRBJ2-3; D gene ambiguous. From germline, CDR1 is MNHNS and CDR2 SASEGT. The CDR3 spans 15 residues. Between the trimmed V and J ends, which lost 1 base and 0 bases, there was a span of 8 bases. CDR3 in DNA: TGTGCCAGCAGTGAAGTGAGCGACAGCACAGATACGCAGTATTTT. Its protein is CASSEVSDSTDTQYF.

This chain uses TRBV18 with TRBJ1-5; weak D call: TRBD1 (5 bases). CDR3 length equals 14 residues. V lost 4 bases to trimming and J lost 8 bases, with 15 bases between them. The germline V gene encodes CDR1 KGHSH and CDR2 LQKENI. The CDR3 here is CASSLGESRKPQHF. The CDR3 region has the DNA TGTGCCAGCTCACTAGGGGAAAGCCGCAAGCCCCAGCATTTT.

V is TRBV5-1 and J is TRBJ2-3; 14 bases agree with TRBD2. The CDR3 covers 17 residues. V shed 4 bases, J shed 5 bases, and the junction held 9 bases outside the gene matches. Germline V gene lookup returns CDR1 SGHRS and CDR2 YFSETQ. CDR3 nucleotide sequence: TGCGCCAGCAGCCACACCGGGACTAGCGGGAGTGTAGATACGCAGTATTTT. Its translation is CASSHTGTSGSVDTQYF.

The chain employs TRBV29-1 and TRBJ2-7, with 8 bases that match TRBD2. The CDR3 consists of 14 residues. Germline CDR1 SQVTM, CDR2 ANQGSEA. Losses at the gene ends were 7 bases for V and 2 bases for J; bases not matched to a gene: 10. The CDR3 sequence: CSAISGRVPYEQYF. Here the CDR3 DNA reads TGCAGCGCCATAAGCGGGAGAGTTCCCTACGAGCAGTACTTC.

This chain uses TRBV15 with TRBJ1-4, with TRBD1 as a possible D gene (5 bases). Germline CDR1 LNHNV, CDR2 YYDKDF (reference sequence). The V end was cut by 1 base, the J end by 5 bases, with 5 bases between. This CDR3 spans 13 amino acids. The CDR3 loop is CATSRGQNEKLFF. CDR3 DNA: TGTGCCACCAGCAGAGGACAGAATGAAAAACTGTTTTTT.

CDR3: CASRLPTGGNYGYTF. Written as DNA, the CDR3 is TGTGCCAGCAGATTACCGACAGGGGGTAACTATGGCTACACCTTC. The chain couples TRBV28 to TRBJ1-2; 9 bases are a match to TRBD1. The CDR3 extends over 15 amino acids. V trimming: 6 bases; J trimming: 1 base; junction bases outside the gene matches: 6. Per germline, CDR1 MDHEN and CDR2 SYDVKM.

The rearrangement joins TRBV9 to TRBJ2-1, with 10 nucleotides matching TRBD2. The germline V gene encodes CDR1 SGDLS and CDR2 YYNGEE. This CDR3 comprises 15 residues. The ends lost 0 bases at V and 8 bases at J; junction bases unmatched: 5. In nucleotides, the CDR3 is TGTGCCAGCAGCGTAGGGGCTAGCGGGAGTGATGAGCAGTTCTTC. It specifies CASSVGASGSDEQFF.

This chain links TRBV30 with TRBJ1-5, with a weak D call TRBD1 (6 bases). With 2 bases removed from V and 1 base from J, the gap between germline ends came to 12 bases. The length of the CDR3 is 15 residues. Germline values: CDR1 GTSNPN, CDR2 SVGIG (reference sequence). The CDR3: CAWSKGGTSNQPQHF. The CDR3 region has the DNA TGTGCCTGGAGTAAAGGGGGTACGAGCAATCAGCCCCAGCATTTT.

This clone was recorded once. This chain links TRBV19 with TRBJ1-5, with 9 positions matching TRBD1. The germline gives CDR1 LNHDA, CDR2 SQIVND (reference sequence). The junction had 8 bases not matched to a gene; V was cut back by 3 bases and J by 5 bases. The CDR3 is 16 amino acids. CDR3 sequence (DNA): TGTGCCAGTAGTATCGTTCTCGGGACAGGGTATCAGCCCCAGCATTTT. Translated: CASSIVLGTGYQPQHF.

The chain employs TRBV30 and TRBJ2-2, with 13 bases matching TRBD2. Germline CDR1 reads GTSNPN; CDR2 reads SVGIG (reference sequence). The CDR3 contains 18 residues. V lost 7 bases to trimming and J lost 1 base; unmatched junction nucleotides: 12. The CDR3 reads CASTRGGLAGVNTGELFF. CDR3 in DNA: TGTGCCTCCACCCGGGGAGGACTAGCGGGGGTGAACACCGGGGAGCTGTTTTTT.

This chain uses TRBV5-6 with TRBJ1-2; D unclear. Germline V gene lookup returns CDR1 SGHDT and CDR2 YYEEEE. The CDR3 is 12 residues long. Trimming removed 4 bases from V and 9 bases from J, with 13 bases in between. CDR3 protein: CASSLPTVSYTF. CDR3 in DNA: TGTGCCAGCAGCCTCCCGACTGTGAGCTACACCTTC. The whole variable domain, filled in from reference TRBV5-6 and TRBJ1-2, reads DAGVTQSPTHLIKTRGQQVTLRCSPKSGHDTVSWYQQALGQGPQFIFQYYEEEERQRGNFPDRFSGHQFPNYSSELNVNALLLGDSALYLCASSLPTVSYTFGSGTRLTVV.

The chain links TRBV4-3 to TRBJ1-1, with D unclear. The CDR3 sequence is 15 residues long. Germline V gives CDR1 LGHNA, CDR2 YSLEER. V was clipped by 4 bases and J by 2 bases, with 14 bases between them. CDR3 amino acids: CASSLLGSSNTEAFF. CDR3 sequence (DNA): TGCGCCAGCAGCCTGTTAGGTTCCTCAAACACTGAAGCTTTCTTT.

The chain employs TRBV21-1 and TRBJ2-3; TRBD1 reflects the table's D call only, with no check against the DNA. TRBV21-1 is described as a pseudogene. The CDR3 extends over 16 amino acids. This CDR3 is CASSKGTASSTDTQYF. CDR3 DNA: TGTGCCAGCAGCAAAGGGACAGCGTCTAGCACAGATACGCAGTATTTT.